Described below is a single T cell receptor (beta chain) sequence and its context. What it binds is unknown. These data originate in a study of a mutant IDH1 vaccine in newly diagnosed glioma. In the study overall: Radiotherapy alone preceded vaccination by 4-6 weeks; alternatively, vaccination started with temozolomide cycles. Averaging approximately 42 years of age, treated patients were around 60% male and 37.5% female. Points from the study as a whole: With respect to changes in top peripheral T cell clonotypes, pseudoprogression seemed unrelated.

Produced via immunoSEQ multiplex PCR; TCRdb's table is partial and in-frame only. The sample contains some 130,000 clones, roughly 77% of which appear only once. Specified time point: week 11, during vaccination. The vaccine gave 300 ug of a 20-mer mutant IDH1 peptide subcutaneously per dose. Newly diagnosed WHO grade 3 or 4 IDH1-mutant, ATRX-lost astrocytomas were identified in the donors. The sample consisted of PBMCs, taken from a glioma patient whose treatment included an IDH1 peptide vaccine. This clonotype was obtained from a man in his forties with glioma.

CDR3 amino acids: CASRGETRDSPLHF. CDR3 sequence (DNA): TGTGCCAGCAGAGGGGAGACGAGGGATTCACCCCTCCACTTT. The V and J genes are TRBV2 and TRBJ1-6, with D possibly matching TRBD1 (5 bases). Germline V CDR1 and CDR2: SNHLY, FYNNEI. The CDR3 is made up of 14 amino acids. The germline V and J ends were trimmed by 6 bases and 8 bases, with 14 bases remaining between them.